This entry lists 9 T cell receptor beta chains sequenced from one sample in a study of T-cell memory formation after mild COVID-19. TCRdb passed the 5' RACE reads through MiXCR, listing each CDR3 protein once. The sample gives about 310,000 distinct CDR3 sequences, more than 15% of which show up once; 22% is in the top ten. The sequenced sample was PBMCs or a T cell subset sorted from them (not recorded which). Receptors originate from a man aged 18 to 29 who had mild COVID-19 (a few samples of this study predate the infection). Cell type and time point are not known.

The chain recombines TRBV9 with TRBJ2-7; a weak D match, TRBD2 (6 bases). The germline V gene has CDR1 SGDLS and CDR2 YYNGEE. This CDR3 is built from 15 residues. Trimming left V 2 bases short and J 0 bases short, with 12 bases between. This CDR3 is CASSVSGTPSYEQYF. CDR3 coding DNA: TGTGCCAGCAGCGTTTCCGGGACTCCCTCCTACGAGCAGTACTTC.

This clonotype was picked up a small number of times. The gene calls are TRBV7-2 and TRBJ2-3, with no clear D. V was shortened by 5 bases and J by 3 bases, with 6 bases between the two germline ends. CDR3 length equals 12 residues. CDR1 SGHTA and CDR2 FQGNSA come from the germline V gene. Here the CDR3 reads CASSPQTDTQYF. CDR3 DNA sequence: TGTGCCAGCAGCCCCCAAACAGATACGCAGTATTTT.

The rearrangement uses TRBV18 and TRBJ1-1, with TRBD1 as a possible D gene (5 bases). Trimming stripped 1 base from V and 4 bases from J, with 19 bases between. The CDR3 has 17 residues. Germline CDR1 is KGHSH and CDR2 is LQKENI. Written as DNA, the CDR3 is TGTGCCAGCTCACCACGGGTCGGGGGAGGTCTGCTCACTGAAGCTTTCTTT. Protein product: CASSPRVGGGLLTEAFF.

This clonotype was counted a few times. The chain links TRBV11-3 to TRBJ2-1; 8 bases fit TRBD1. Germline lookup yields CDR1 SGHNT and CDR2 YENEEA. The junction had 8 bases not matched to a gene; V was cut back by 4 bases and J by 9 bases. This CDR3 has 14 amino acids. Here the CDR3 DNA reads TGTGCCAGCAGCTCGGCCCCGGACAGGGCTGAGCAGTTCTTC. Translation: CASSSAPDRAEQFF.

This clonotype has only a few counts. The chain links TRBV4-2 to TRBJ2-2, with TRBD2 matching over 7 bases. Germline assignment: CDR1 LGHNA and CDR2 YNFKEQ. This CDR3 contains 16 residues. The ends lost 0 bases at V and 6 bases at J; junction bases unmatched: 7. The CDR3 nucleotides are TGTGCCAGCAGCCAAGAGGCGGGGGATCGGGCCGGGGAGCTGTTTTTT. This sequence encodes CASSQEAGDRAGELFF.

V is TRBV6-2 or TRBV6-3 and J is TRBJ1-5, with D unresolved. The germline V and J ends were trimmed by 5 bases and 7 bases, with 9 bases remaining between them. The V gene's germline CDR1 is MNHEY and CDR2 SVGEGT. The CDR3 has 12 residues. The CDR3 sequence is CASSRTDQPQHF. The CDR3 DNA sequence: TGTGCCAGCAGTCGGACTGACCAGCCCCAGCATTTT.

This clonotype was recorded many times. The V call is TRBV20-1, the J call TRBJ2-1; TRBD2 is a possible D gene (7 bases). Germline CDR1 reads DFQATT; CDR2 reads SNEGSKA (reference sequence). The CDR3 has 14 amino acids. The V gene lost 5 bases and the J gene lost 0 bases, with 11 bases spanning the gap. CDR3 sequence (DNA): TGCAGTGCTGGCCGGGGGGCCTCCTACAATGAGCAGTTCTTC. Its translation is CSAGRGASYNEQFF.

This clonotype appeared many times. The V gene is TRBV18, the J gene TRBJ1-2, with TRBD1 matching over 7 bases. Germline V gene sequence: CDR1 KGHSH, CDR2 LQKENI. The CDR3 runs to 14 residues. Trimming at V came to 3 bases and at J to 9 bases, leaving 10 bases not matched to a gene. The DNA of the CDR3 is TGTGCCAGCTCACCGGCCGAGGGGGCCGTAAGCTACACCTTC. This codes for CASSPAEGAVSYTF. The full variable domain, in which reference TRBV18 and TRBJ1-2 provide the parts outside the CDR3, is NAGVMQNPRHLVRRRGQEARLRCSPMKGHSHVYWYRQLPEEGLKFMVYLQKENIIDESGMPKERFSAEFPKEGPSILRIQQVVRGDSAAYFCASSPAEGAVSYTFGSGTRLTVV.

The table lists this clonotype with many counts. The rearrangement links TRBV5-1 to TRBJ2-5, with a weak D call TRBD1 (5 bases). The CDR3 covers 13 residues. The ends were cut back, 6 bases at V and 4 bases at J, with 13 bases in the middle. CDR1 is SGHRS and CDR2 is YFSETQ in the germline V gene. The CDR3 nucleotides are TGCGCCAGCACGCGAGGAAGGGGAGAGACCCAGTACTTC. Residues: CASTRGRGETQYF.